The sequence of this TCR beta chain was determined in a study of T-cell reconstitution after alpha-beta-depleted transplantation in children. This CDR3 region has 15 residues. V lost 6 bases and J lost 2; bases outside the gene matches: 8. Unique molecular identifiers were incorporated during preparation of the TCRbeta library. TCRdb analysed the PCR reads with MiXCR anew, one entry per CDR3 protein. The repertoire holds 350,000 to 400,000 distinct CDR3 sequences, with over 20% as singletons. The sequenced sample was PBMCs from the stem cell graft donor, obtained from the stem cell graft. The source is a human donor who donated a stem cell graft to a child with acute myeloid leukemia. The rearrangement uses TRBV12-3 or TRBV12-4 and TRBJ2-7; 9 bases are shared with TRBD1. The CDR3 bases are TGTGCCAGCAGCAGAGCAAGACAGGGGGCCTACGAGCAGTACTTC. Its translation is CASSRARQGAYEQYF.